This TCR beta chain is from a study of CD8+ T cells in alopecia areata. Overall study: Twice daily, treated patients received 5 to 10 mg of oral tofacitinib. For treated patients, severity scores reflected the percentage of scalp area affected.

Overall study findings and caveats: Expanded CD8+ clones among the top 100, as well as scalp clonality, were significantly decreased by tofacitinib.

From germline, CDR1 is ENHRY and CDR2 SYGVKD. The CDR3 spans 16 residues. Trimming removed 0 bases from V and 3 bases from J, with 15 bases in between. RNA extraction and reverse transcription yielded cDNA as sequencing template. Sequencing used immunoSEQ multiplex PCR; TCRdb keeps in-frame clones, though not all of them. The sample lists approximately 170,000 clones, 55% to 75% seen once, with more than 13% in the top ten. As for this clone: Its cognate antigen is unknown.

Treatment described: oral pan-JAK inhibitor, 5-10 mg twice daily. The rearrangement uses TRBV10-3 and TRBJ2-7; D might be TRBD1 (6 bases). Sequencing was performed on CD4+ T cells sorted from blood, taken at week 24, from a patient treated with tofacitinib. The source is a human donor with alopecia areata. This CDR3 is CAISESIRDTDYEQYF. DNA for the CDR3: TGTGCCATCAGTGAGTCTATACGGGACACAGACTACGAGCAGTACTTC.